A selection of T cell receptor beta chains follows, all from one sample in a study of T cells after yellow fever vaccination. TCRdb used MiXCR to reprocess the 5' RACE reads, holding one entry per CDR3 protein. The sample gives 150,000 to 200,000 distinct CDR3 sequences, 8% to 13% of which show up once; 35% to 45% is in the top ten. Material: CD8+ T cells sorted from PBMCs, obtained 15 days after the yellow fever booster vaccination. The receptors were gathered from a man between 18 and 29 years old who received the YFV17D yellow fever vaccine. The CDR3 runs from the conserved cysteine through the conserved F or W.

V,J,CDR3
TRBV7-8,TRBJ2-5,CASSTGTGGYETQYF
TRBV2,TRBJ2-7,CASSVIGDTSYEQYF
TRBV7-9,TRBJ1-5,CASSLSIQPQHF
TRBV20-1,TRBJ2-3,CSADRVASTDTQYF
TRBV9,TRBJ2-3,CASSVGQYLFRDTQYF
TRBV7-6,TRBJ1-1,CASSLSTGGSEKNTEAFF
TRBV5-1,TRBJ2-1,CASSLGRGTNEQFF
TRBV5-5,TRBJ2-2,CASSFAVLGTGELFF
TRBV20-1,TRBJ2-7,CSAPWSEPYEQYF
TRBV7-9,TRBJ1-1,CASSSRDTEAFF
TRBV19,TRBJ1-2,CASTTSRGWQGKDGYTF
TRBV4-1,TRBJ2-3,CASSQSSGGTDTQYF
TRBV3-1,TRBJ2-2,CASSQESGDTGELFF
TRBV4-1,TRBJ1-1,CASSPYGGASTEAFF
TRBV7-8,TRBJ1-2,CASSLKPGQAPPYYGYTF
TRBV4-1,TRBJ2-2,CASSQEKRGLTGELFF
TRBV25-1,TRBJ2-1,CASSAGGDEQFF
TRBV27,TRBJ2-1,CASTGGSSYNEQFF
TRBV27,TRBJ1-5,CASSLMGGNQPQHF
TRBV4-3,TRBJ1-1,CASSQWTAMNTEAFF
TRBV20-1,TRBJ2-7,CSARAGASYEQYF
TRBV4-1,TRBJ1-1,CASRALNTEAFF
TRBV5-1,TRBJ2-7,CASSLERAEQYF
TRBV7-2,TRBJ1-5,CASSLGISGNQPQHF
TRBV12-3/TRBV12-4,TRBJ1-5,CASSSTEYSPPQHF
TRBV7-2,TRBJ2-3,CASSPPPGVADTDTQYF
TRBV29-1,TRBJ2-1,CSVDRDGYNEQFF
TRBV4-1,TRBJ1-5,CASSQGNRGRNQPQHF
TRBV7-8,TRBJ2-5,CASSSDRAEETQYF
TRBV7-2,TRBJ2-2,CASSWGRLNTGELFF
TRBV4-1,TRBJ2-1,CASSQVTGAGEQFF
TRBV27,TRBJ1-5,CASSKVFHQPQHF
TRBV7-6,TRBJ2-7,CASSLEGDQLWEQYF
TRBV7-9,TRBJ2-3,CASSPDRLFTDTQYF